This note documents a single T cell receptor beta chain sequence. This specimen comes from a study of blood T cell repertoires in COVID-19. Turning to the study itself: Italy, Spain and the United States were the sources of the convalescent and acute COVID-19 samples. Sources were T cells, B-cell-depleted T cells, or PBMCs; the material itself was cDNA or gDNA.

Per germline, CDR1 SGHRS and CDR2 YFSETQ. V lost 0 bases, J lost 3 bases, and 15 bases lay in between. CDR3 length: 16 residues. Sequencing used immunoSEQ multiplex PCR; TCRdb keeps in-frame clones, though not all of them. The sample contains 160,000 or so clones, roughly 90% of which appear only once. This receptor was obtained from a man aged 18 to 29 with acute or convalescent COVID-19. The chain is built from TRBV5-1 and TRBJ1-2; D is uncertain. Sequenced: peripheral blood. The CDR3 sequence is CASSLDPGKIDYGYTF. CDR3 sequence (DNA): TGCGCCAGCAGCTTGGACCCCGGTAAGATCGACTATGGCTACACCTTC.